This TCR beta chain was found in a study of patients and donors after allogeneic stem cell transplantation. This clonotype was found many times. TCRdb reanalysed the RT-PCR reads using MiXCR and keeps one entry per CDR3 protein. The sample shows about a million distinct CDR3 sequences, under 20% of them seen only once. This clonotype was obtained from a human donor who was either an allogeneic HSCT recipient or a stem cell or donor lymphocyte infusion donor (not recorded which). It is not recorded whose cells these are; they may come from a transplant donor. Sequenced material: blood, either unsorted or a sorted T cell fraction (not recorded which).

CDR3 DNA: TGCGCCAGCAGCCAGGCCACAGGGAAGGGCGGCTACACCTTC. Amino acids: CASSQATGKGGYTF. The chain employs TRBV4-1 and TRBJ1-2, with a weak D call TRBD1 (6 bases). Trimming left V 3 bases short and J 8 bases short, with 16 bases between. Germline CDR1 reads MGHRA; CDR2 reads YSYEKL. The CDR3 spans 14 residues.